This T cell receptor (beta chain) was profiled in a study of T cells in Graves' hyperthyroidism and ophthalmopathy. Amplified TCR beta CDR3 regions came from RNA transcripts. With the HTBI primer set, the TCR CDR3 went through a first round of RT-PCR. TCRdb itself ran the multiplex PCR reads through MiXCR, one entry per CDR3 protein. The table has about 270,000 distinct CDR3 sequences, 20% to 25% seen once; the top ten hold about 25%. V dropped 2 bases and J dropped 1; count of bases not matched to a gene: 9. Germline V CDR1 and CDR2: SGHAT, FQDESV (reference sequence). There are 17 residues in the CDR3. This clonotype was detected ten times or more. Its target is unknown. A much larger clone lies a single base off, so this may be a read error. Overall study results and limits: The majority of expanded thyroid clonotypes above 0.001 also appeared in blood.

The clonotype originates from a man aged 35 to 55 with Graves' hyperthyroidism that later progressed to Graves' ophthalmopathy. The J gene is TRBJ2-5, the V gene TRBV11-1; 8 nucleotides agree with TRBD1. Specimen: blood. The CDR3 DNA sequence: TGTGCCAGCAGCTTACCCGGGACAGGCGCCTCCCAAGAGACCCAGTACTTC. Protein product: CASSLPGTGASQETQYF.